This passage covers 29 T cell receptor beta chains from one sample sequenced in a study of blood T cell repertoires in COVID-19. Using immunoSEQ multiplex PCR, the repertoire was profiled, and TCRdb retains in-frame clones only, with some absent. The table shows tens of thousands of clones, with roughly four fifths occurring only once. Sequenced material: peripheral blood. The receptors here all came from a human donor in a cohort sampled during active COVID-19.

The rearrangement joins TRBV7-2 to TRBJ2-1, with 10 positions matching TRBD2. Germline-derived CDR1 and CDR2 are SGHTA and FQGNSA. The trim removed 0 bases at V and 4 bases at J, leaving 0 bases unmatched. CDR3 length equals 15 residues. CDR3: CASSLASGGYNEQFF. CDR3 sequence (DNA): TGTGCCAGCAGCTTAGCTAGCGGGGGGTACAATGAGCAGTTCTTC.

The rearrangement links TRBV4-1 to TRBJ2-7; D possibly corresponds to TRBD1 (5 bases). The CDR3 has 15 residues. Per the germline V gene, CDR1 is MGHRA and CDR2 is YSYEKL. The ends were cut back, 0 bases at V and 0 bases at J, with 9 bases in the middle. The CDR3, as DNA: TGCGCCAGCAGCCAAGATGGCACAGGCTCCTACGAGCAGTACTTC. Residues: CASSQDGTGSYEQYF.

The V call is TRBV11-2, the J call TRBJ2-7, with TRBD1 as a possible D gene (6 bases). Trimming stripped 5 bases from V and 0 bases from J, with 14 bases between. Germline V lookup: CDR1 SGHAT, CDR2 FQNNGV. The CDR3 length is 15 residues. CDR3 protein: CASSKDSPPSYEQYF. The CDR3, as DNA: TGTGCCAGCAGCAAGGACAGCCCCCCCTCCTACGAGCAGTACTTC. Complete variable domain (other parts from reference TRBV11-2 and TRBJ2-7): EAGVAQSPRYKIIEKRQSVAFWCNPISGHATLYWYQQILGQGPKLLIQFQNNGVVDDSQLPKDRFSAERLKGVDSTLKIQPAKLEDSAVYLCASSKDSPPSYEQYFGPGTRLTVT.

The genes are TRBV6-1 and TRBJ1-5, with D possibly being TRBD1 (6 bases). The germline gives CDR1 MNHNS, CDR2 SASEGT. Trimming shortened V by 3 bases and J by 5 bases, and 8 bases separated the two germline ends. There are 13 residues in the CDR3. CDR3 amino acids: CASSDRGHQPQHF. CDR3 DNA sequence: TGTGCCAGCAGTGACAGGGGTCATCAGCCCCAGCATTTT.

As for this clone: It is likely a read error, because the conserved phenylalanine at the end of the CDR3 is missing. No DNA is shown, since the ends of the CDR3 on it are uncertain; the CDR3 is the one TCRdb lists. V and J are TRBV4-2 and TRBJ1-1; the D segment call TRBD1 is taken from the table without a DNA check. Germline V lookup: CDR1 LGHNA, CDR2 YNFKEQ. The CDR3 extends over 13 residues, inclusive of both ends. The CDR3 here is CASSQDLAGGLYI.

This clone was recorded a few times. J is TRBJ2-2 and V is TRBV6-5; 10 positions match TRBD1. Trimming removed 7 bases from V and 4 bases from J; junction bases left unmatched: 6. The CDR3 is 15 amino acids. From germline, CDR1 is MNHEY and CDR2 SVGAGI. CDR3 DNA sequence: TGTGCCAGCATTCGACAGGGGGCGCCCACCGGGGAGCTGTTTTTT. Residues: CASIRQGAPTGELFF.

This clone was recorded a few times. V and J are TRBV2 and TRBJ2-1, with 10 bases that match TRBD2. This CDR3 spans 15 amino acids. The ends lost 6 bases at V and 3 bases at J; junction bases unmatched: 5. Germline V gene data show CDR1 as SNHLY and CDR2 as FYNNEI. CDR3 sequence (DNA): TGTGCCAGCAGACCCGGGACTAGCGTCTACAATGAGCAGTTCTTC. Translating gives CASRPGTSVYNEQFF.

CDR3 amino acids: CSVEASGTGIETQYF. CDR3 bases: TGCAGCGTTGAAGCCTCCGGGACAGGCATTGAGACCCAGTACTTC. V gene TRBV29-1 combines with J gene TRBJ2-5, with 8 bases matching TRBD1. The germline V gene has CDR1 SQVTM and CDR2 ANQGSEA. The CDR3 covers 15 residues. With V trimmed by 1 base and J by 5 bases, 9 bases remained unmatched.

The chain recombines TRBV9 with TRBJ2-1; 11 bases are a match to TRBD2. The CDR3 covers 17 residues. V lost 2 bases and J lost 5; bases outside the gene matches: 9. The germline CDR1 and CDR2 sequences are SGDLS and YYNGEE. The CDR3 bases are TGTGCCAGCAGCGTTTCTTCTAGCGGGGGGATAGACAATGAGCAGTTCTTC. This translates into CASSVSSSGGIDNEQFF. Variable domain in full (rest from reference TRBV9 and TRBJ2-1): DSGVTQTPKHLITATGQRVTLRCSPRSGDLSVYWYQQSLDQGLQFLIQYYNGEERAKGNILERFSAQQFPDLHSELNLSSLELGDSALYFCASSVSSSGGIDNEQFFGPGTRLTVL.

The V and J genes are TRBV15 and TRBJ2-3; D possibly corresponds to TRBD2 (5 bases). The CDR3 is made up of 13 amino acids. The V and J ends lost 5 bases and 11 bases respectively, with 17 bases between them. Germline V gene lookup returns CDR1 LNHNV and CDR2 YYDKDF (reference sequence). The DNA of the CDR3 is TGTGCCACCAGCGAACCTGAGCGGAGCGTGCAGTATTTT. It is translated as CATSEPERSVQYF.

This clone was seen more than once but under ten times. The V and J genes are TRBV7-2 and TRBJ1-1; D is uncertain. The CDR3 has 13 residues. CDR1 SGHTA and CDR2 FQGNSA come from the germline V gene. Trimming removed 5 bases at V and 5 bases at J, with 12 bases between. This CDR3 is CASSPGLSTEAFF. The CDR3 nucleotides read TGTGCCAGCAGCCCTGGCCTCTCGACTGAAGCTTTCTTT.

This clone appeared once. The V gene is TRBV6-2 or TRBV6-3, the J gene TRBJ1-2; no reliable D call. V was pared by 8 bases and J by 4 bases, with 11 bases between. This CDR3 is 12 amino acids long. Germline values: CDR1 MNHEY, CDR2 SVGEGT. The CDR3: CASGRERYGYTF. As DNA, the CDR3 is TGTGCCAGCGGCCGAGAGCGCTATGGCTACACCTTC.

This rearrangement joins TRBV19 to TRBJ1-5, with D perhaps TRBD1 (6 bases). Trimming shortened V by 2 bases and J by 1 base, and 9 bases separated the two germline ends. Germline V CDR1 and CDR2: LNHDA, SQIVND (reference sequence). The CDR3 sequence is 15 residues long. CDR3: CASSILQGSNQPQHF. Written as DNA, the CDR3 is TGTGCCAGTAGTATACTTCAGGGGAGCAATCAGCCCCAGCATTTT.

The V gene is TRBV28, the J gene TRBJ1-1, with a weak D call TRBD1 (6 bases). Germline CDR1 and CDR2: MDHEN and SYDVKM. CDR3 length: 14 amino acids. Trimming pared 3 bases from V and 6 bases from J, leaving 14 bases between. The CDR3 reads CASSLAGGRSEAFF. The CDR3 bases are TGTGCCAGCAGTTTGGCGGGGGGGCGGTCTGAAGCTTTCTTT.

This chain links TRBV5-5 with TRBJ2-5, with 8 bases that match TRBD1. The germline CDR1 and CDR2 sequences are SGHKS and YYEKEE (reference sequence). V lost 1 base and J lost 5; bases outside the gene matches: 10. This CDR3 has 16 residues. The CDR3 loop reads CASSLSATGVRETQYF. The CDR3, as DNA: TGTGCCAGCAGCTTGAGTGCGACAGGGGTCAGGGAGACCCAGTACTTC. Full variable domain (rest looked up from reference TRBV5-5 and TRBJ2-5): DAGVTQSPTHLIKTRGQQVTLRCSPISGHKSVSWYQQVLGQGPQFIFQYYEKEERGRGNFPDRFSARQFPNYSSELNVNALLLGDSALYLCASSLSATGVRETQYFGPGTRLLVL.

The CDR3 region is CATTGAGANVLTF. The CDR3 nucleotides are TGTGCCACTACAGGGGCTGGGGCCAACGTCCTGACTTTC. V and J are TRBV30 and TRBJ2-6; 7 bases are a match to TRBD1. The CDR3 runs 13 residues. CDR1 is GTSNPN, CDR2 SVGIG, per germline (reference sequence). V was pared by 8 bases and J by 2 bases, with 3 bases of the junction left unmatched.

V gene TRBV5-1 combines with J gene TRBJ1-4; the D gene is possibly TRBD1 (5 bases). Germline CDR1 and CDR2: SGHRS and YFSETQ. CDR3 size: 14 residues. V was pared by 1 base and J by 4 bases, with 8 bases between. The chain's CDR3 is CASSLWGGNEKLFF. CDR3 coding DNA: TGCGCCAGCAGCTTGTGGGGGGGTAATGAAAAACTGTTTTTT.

This chain connects TRBV18 to TRBJ2-3; 7 positions agree with TRBD2. The CDR3 extends over 14 amino acids. The V segment lost 3 bases and the J segment 6 bases; nucleotides outside the gene matches: 6. Germline CDR1 reads KGHSH; CDR2 reads LQKENI. In nucleotides, the CDR3 is TGTGCCAGCTCACCTCTGGGAGGGACGGATACGCAGTATTTT. This encodes CASSPLGGTDTQYF.

The gene calls are TRBV19 and TRBJ2-2; tentatively, D is TRBD1 (5 bases). In germline, CDR1 is LNHDA, CDR2 SQIVND (reference sequence). The germline V and J ends were trimmed by 1 base and 6 bases, with 12 bases remaining between them. CDR3 length: 15 residues. The CDR3 nucleotides read TGTGCCAGTAGTATAGTGTCAGGGTTCCCCGGGGAGCTGTTTTTT. Translation gives CASSIVSGFPGELFF.

A single count supports this clone. The CDR3, as DNA: TGCGCCAGCAGCCAAGATCGGTGGGCCGGCGGGGAGACCCAGTACTTC. Translation: CASSQDRWAGGETQYF. The chain uses TRBV4-1 and TRBJ2-5, with D tentatively TRBD2 (5 bases). CDR3 length: 16 amino acids. Trimming pared 0 bases from V and 5 bases from J, leaving 16 bases between. In germline, CDR1 is MGHRA, CDR2 YSYEKL.

This clone has only a few counts. The chain has TRBV5-6 and TRBJ1-2; D gene ambiguous. Germline assignment: CDR1 SGHDT and CDR2 YYEEEE. Trimming took 2 bases from V and 8 from J, leaving 13 bases between them. There are 13 residues in the CDR3. CDR3 in amino acids: CASSFQVAGGYTF. CDR3 bases: TGTGCCAGCAGCTTTCAGGTAGCGGGGGGCTACACCTTC.

This clone appeared once. The chain links TRBV5-6 to TRBJ2-1; 11 positions match TRBD2. The CDR3 spans 13 residues. J gave up 10 bases and V 4 bases, and 4 bases lay outside the gene matches. Germline V gene lookup returns CDR1 SGHDT and CDR2 YYEEEE. The CDR3, as DNA: TGTGCCAGCAGCGTAGCGGGGGGGCCAGAGCAGTTCTTC. Residues: CASSVAGGPEQFF. The full variable domain, rest sourced from reference TRBV5-6 and TRBJ2-1, is DAGVTQSPTHLIKTRGQQVTLRCSPKSGHDTVSWYQQALGQGPQFIFQYYEEEERQRGNFPDRFSGHQFPNYSSELNVNALLLGDSALYLCASSVAGGPEQFFGPGTRLTVL.

The rearrangement joins TRBV24-1 to TRBJ2-7; D remains ambiguous. CDR3 length: 13 residues. Germline CDR1 reads KGHDR; CDR2 reads SFDVKD. The V and J ends lost 5 bases and 0 bases respectively, with 7 bases between them. CDR3 amino acids: CATSVMSSYEQYF. CDR3 DNA sequence: TGTGCCACCAGTGTAATGAGCTCCTACGAGCAGTACTTC.

The chain couples TRBV4-1 to TRBJ2-3; 12 bases map to TRBD2. CDR3 length: 19 residues. With 0 bases clipped from V and 0 bases from J, the junction kept 7 bases outside the gene matches. Per germline, CDR1 MGHRA and CDR2 YSYEKL. CDR3 coding DNA: TGCGCCAGCAGCCAAGAGAGCCTAGCGGGGGGGTCTAGCACAGATACGCAGTATTTT. This translates into CASSQESLAGGSSTDTQYF.

The chain is built from TRBV27 and TRBJ1-2; TRBD1 matches 11 bases. J gave up 6 bases and V 2 bases, and 11 bases lay outside the gene matches. Germline-derived CDR1 and CDR2 are MNHEY and SMNVEV (reference sequence). The CDR3 sequence is 17 residues long. The CDR3 loop is CASSLEDRGRNRNGYTF. The CDR3 region has the DNA TGTGCCAGCAGTTTAGAGGACAGGGGGCGAAATAGGAATGGCTACACCTTC.

The rearrangement uses TRBV7-8 and TRBJ2-3; tentative D call: TRBD2 (5 bases). The CDR3 totals 15 residues. CDR1 is SGHVS and CDR2 is FQNEAQ in the germline V gene. V was pared by 2 bases and J by 1 base, with 10 bases between. The CDR3 nucleotides are TGTGCCAGCAGCTTAAGAGCGGAGGGCACAGATACGCAGTATTTT. Its translation is CASSLRAEGTDTQYF.

V usage is TRBV28 and J usage is TRBJ2-3; D is unresolved. The germline V gene encodes CDR1 MDHEN and CDR2 SYDVKM. Trimming cost V 2 bases and J 6 bases, with 15 bases left between them. The CDR3 totals 15 residues. Here the CDR3 DNA reads TGTGCCAGCAGTTTACGCGCTCCTGGTCCCGATACGCAGTATTTT. It translates to CASSLRAPGPDTQYF.

The rearrangement uses TRBV7-8 and TRBJ2-3; D unresolved. Trimming pared 4 bases from V and 1 base from J, leaving 6 bases between. The germline CDR1 and CDR2 sequences are SGHVS and FQNEAQ. This CDR3 has 13 amino acids. The CDR3 DNA follows: TGTGCCAGCAGCTCCCGGGGCACAGATACGCAGTATTTT. It encodes CASSSRGTDTQYF.

This clone was observed once. The chain links TRBV20-1 to TRBJ2-5; no clear D gene. V lost 6 bases and J lost 2, with 10 bases in between. In germline, CDR1 is DFQATT, CDR2 SNEGSKA (reference sequence). CDR3 length equals 12 residues. The CDR3 bases are TGCAGTGCAAGTACTCATCAAGAGACCCAGTACTTC. This codes for CSASTHQETQYF.